This T cell receptor beta chain was captured in a study of identical twins. This clonotype has only a few counts. Antigen: not known. The authors used template switching to add a universal primer site and gave cDNA unique molecular identifiers. TCRdb independently ran MiXCR on the 5' RACE reads; one entry per CDR3 protein. The repertoire has about 890,000 distinct CDR3 sequences, about 12% of them found once; the top ten carry roughly 1.6%. This CDR3 spans 15 amino acids. The germline CDR1 and CDR2 sequences are DFQATT and SNEGSKA (reference sequence). V was shortened by 0 bases and J by 0 bases, with 10 bases between the two germline ends. Study observations and caveats: Monozygotic twin pairs showed more out-of-frame TCR alpha sharing than models estimated.

This same sample was also taken into another study, of yellow fever vaccine responses in identical twins.

Sequencing was done on a sample of PBMCs. The chain combines TRBV20-1 with TRBJ2-3; weak D call: TRBD1 (5 bases). This receptor was identified in a young woman in good health. CDR3 loop: CSARDRGSSTDTQYF. In DNA form, the CDR3 reads TGCAGTGCTAGAGATAGGGGCAGCAGCACAGATACGCAGTATTTT.